This TCR beta chain was sequenced in a study of sequential checkpoint blockade in melanoma. For the study at large: First-line arms were nivolumab then ipilimumab, or the reverse, randomized 1:1.

Using immunoSEQ multiplex PCR, the repertoire was profiled, and TCRdb retains in-frame clones only, with some absent. Of some 40,000 clones in the sample, almost 85% were seen once. The treatment denotes: randomized to nivolumab then ipilimumab (arm A) or the reverse (arm B). DNA-damaging chemotherapy had not been given to any patient beforehand. From thawed PBMCs, live CD3+CD8+ cells negative for CD19 and CD56 were sorted. The sequenced sample was CD8+ T cells sorted from blood (inferred from file names), obtained from a patient given nivolumab and ipilimumab in sequence. The clonotype comes from a human donor with melanoma.

The CDR3 coding sequence is TGTGCCAGCAGTTTCCGGACTAGCGGGGTCCGCACAGATACGCAGTATTTT. Residues: CASSFRTSGVRTDTQYF. The V gene is TRBV27, the J gene TRBJ2-3; 12 bases are a match to TRBD2. V lost 3 bases, J lost 1 base, and 5 bases stayed unmatched. This CDR3 region has 17 residues. Germline lookup yields CDR1 MNHEY and CDR2 SMNVEV (reference sequence).